The 17 T cell receptor beta chains below were found in one sample sequenced in a study of T cell changes during pregnancy in multiple sclerosis. Clones were sequenced by immunoSEQ multiplex PCR, and TCRdb holds only the in-frame ones, with some missing. The repertoire includes 55,000 to 85,000 clones, roughly 94% of them detected once, and more than 1.1% sits in the top ten. Material: peripheral blood, obtained after pregnancy. All receptors come from a female donor with multiple sclerosis, enrolled in a pregnancy study.

The chain carries TRBV10-3 and TRBJ1-1, with D tentatively TRBD1 (6 bases). The CDR3 length is 17 residues. Per germline, CDR1 ENHRY and CDR2 SYGVKD. V shed 6 bases and J shed 4 bases, with 24 bases lying between them. This chain's CDR3 is CAIRKDAAGGLGTEAFF. The CDR3 DNA sequence: TGTGCCATCAGGAAGGATGCTGCGGGGGGGCTGGGCACTGAAGCTTTCTTT.

This clone showed up just once. J is TRBJ1-2 and V is TRBV30; D is unresolved. Germline assignment: CDR1 GTSNPN and CDR2 SVGIG (reference sequence). Trimming pared 3 bases from V and 5 bases from J, leaving 16 bases between. The CDR3 covers 14 residues. The CDR3 nucleotides read TGTGCCTGGAGAGCCCATTGGGAGGGATATGGCTACACCTTC. Its protein product is CAWRAHWEGYGYTF.

This clone turned up a few times. This chain joins TRBV25-1 and TRBJ1-1; D uncertain. The germline V gene has CDR1 MGHDK and CDR2 SYGVNS. The CDR3 sequence is 15 residues long. V was cut by 1 base and J by 8 bases, with 17 bases left in between. CDR3 sequence: CASSEFSNVAVEAFF. DNA for the CDR3: TGTGCCAGCAGTGAATTCAGTAATGTGGCGGTCGAAGCTTTCTTT.

This clone has just one count. The chain uses TRBV11-2 and TRBJ2-7; D is possibly TRBD1 (6 bases). Trimming removed 5 bases at V and 2 bases at J, with 16 bases between. Per the germline V gene, CDR1 is SGHAT and CDR2 is FQNNGV. This CDR3 has 15 residues. The CDR3 reads CASSPTGDTTYEQYF. The DNA of the CDR3 is TGTGCCAGCAGCCCGACAGGAGATACCACCTACGAGCAGTACTTC.

This chain uses TRBV19 with TRBJ1-5, with 10 bases identical to TRBD1. Germline V CDR1 and CDR2: LNHDA, SQIVND (reference sequence). Germline trimming cut 5 bases from V and 7 bases from J; bases unmatched to any gene: 11. CDR3 size: 16 residues. In DNA form, the CDR3 reads TGTGCCAGTAGTCCCGCATTGACAGGGGGCTGGCAGCCCCAGCATTTT. Translation: CASSPALTGGWQPQHF.

The chain joins TRBV6-1 to TRBJ2-2; no definite D call. Per germline, CDR1 MNHNS and CDR2 SASEGT. The CDR3 extends over 14 amino acids. V lost 11 bases and J lost 1, with 14 bases in between. CDR3 DNA: TGTGCCGCAGAACCCGACTTGAACACCGGGGAGCTGTTTTTT. It translates to CAAEPDLNTGELFF.

V usage is TRBV6-5 and J usage is TRBJ1-3; D possibly corresponds to TRBD1 (5 bases). Trimming left V 2 bases short and J 0 bases short, with 11 bases between. This CDR3 has 16 residues. Germline V CDR1 and CDR2: MNHEY, SVGAGI. CDR3 sequence: CASSYQGPSSGNTIYF. The CDR3 DNA follows: TGTGCCAGCAGTTACCAGGGCCCGAGCTCTGGAAACACCATATATTTT.

This clone was detected once. The V and J genes are TRBV21-1 and TRBJ2-4; TRBD1, as called in the table, went unchecked against the DNA. TRBV21-1 is described as a pseudogene. The CDR3 is made up of 22 amino acids. The CDR3 reads CASSKGSPGVLRVDLAKNIQYF. CDR3 DNA sequence: TGTGCCAGCAGCAAAGGAAGCCCAGGGGTCTTGAGGGTCGACCTAGCCAAAAACATTCAGTACTTC.

CDR3 sequence: CASSNRLAGLTDTQYF. The CDR3 nucleotides are TGTGCCAGCAGTAATCGACTAGCGGGGCTCACAGATACGCAGTATTTT. The rearrangement joins TRBV28 to TRBJ2-3, with 11 positions matching TRBD2. Germline V gene sequence: CDR1 MDHEN, CDR2 SYDVKM. V trimming: 5 bases; J trimming: 2 bases; junction bases outside the gene matches: 6. CDR3 length: 16 residues.

This clone showed up just once. V usage is TRBV21-1 and J usage is TRBJ2-3; the tabulated D call, TRBD2, remains unverified against the DNA. TRBV21-1 is described as a pseudogene. There are 15 residues in the CDR3. The CDR3 DNA follows: TGTGCCAGCAGCAGTTCGGCGGCTAGCACAGATACGCAGTATTTT. Translated: CASSSSAASTDTQYF.

This clone was counted a single time. The CDR3 region is CASSGSGNTIYF. The CDR3 DNA reads as TGTGCCAGCAGCGGCTCTGGAAACACCATATATTTT. The V and J genes are TRBV6-5 and TRBJ1-3; D is unclear. CDR1 and CDR2 from the germline V gene are MNHEY and SVGAGI. CDR3 length equals 12 residues. Trimming cost V 6 bases and J 0 bases, with 3 bases left between them.

V usage is TRBV6-5 and J usage is TRBJ2-4, with a possible D match to TRBD1 (6 bases). Germline V gene sequence: CDR1 MNHEY, CDR2 SVGAGI. The CDR3 is made up of 13 amino acids. Deletions cut 1 base from V and 7 bases from J, with 8 bases between. Here the CDR3 reads CASSYFRGNIQYF. The DNA of the CDR3 is TGTGCCAGCAGTTACTTTAGGGGGAACATTCAGTACTTC.

The CDR3 coding sequence is TGTGCCAGCAGTTCGACAGGGAGTAACTATGGCTACACCTTC. Amino acids: CASSSTGSNYGYTF. The chain links TRBV28 to TRBJ1-2; TRBD1 aligns across 7 bases. Germline V gene data show CDR1 as MDHEN and CDR2 as SYDVKM. The CDR3 is 14 residues long. V lost 4 bases, J lost 1 base, and 3 bases stayed unmatched.

Only one count was recorded for this clone. This chain links TRBV27 with TRBJ1-1; perhaps TRBD1 as D (6 bases). Germline values: CDR1 MNHEY, CDR2 SMNVEV (reference sequence). The V end lost 3 bases, the J end lost 5 bases, and 10 bases lay between the germline ends. The length of the CDR3 is 13 residues. The CDR3 region has the DNA TGTGCCAGCAGTTTTGGGGGCGTGACTGAAGCTTTCTTT. This translates into CASSFGGVTEAFF.

The chain is built from TRBV12-5 and TRBJ2-7, with 10 nucleotides matching TRBD1. Germline values: CDR1 LGHNT, CDR2 FRNRAP. V was pared by 7 bases and J by 4 bases, with 7 bases of the junction left unmatched. The CDR3 spans 14 residues. The CDR3 loop reads CASALRDRGYEQYF. As DNA, the CDR3 is TGTGCTAGTGCTCTCCGGGACAGGGGTTACGAGCAGTACTTC. The whole variable domain, remainder taken from reference TRBV12-5 and TRBJ2-7, is DARVTQTPRHKVTEMGQEVTMRCQPILGHNTVFWYRQTMMQGLELLAYFRNRAPLDDSGMPKDRFSAEMPDATLATLKIQPSEPRDSAVYFCASALRDRGYEQYFGPGTRLTVT.

This clone has only a few counts. The chain couples TRBV19 to TRBJ2-6; D perhaps matches TRBD2 (7 bases). Looked up from germline, CDR1 is LNHDA and CDR2 is SQIVND (reference sequence). The CDR3 contains 16 residues. Trimming took 4 bases from V and 3 from J, leaving 13 bases between them. The CDR3 nucleotides are TGTGCCAGTAGTAACGGCGGGGGCGGTGGGGCCAACGTCCTGACTTTC. Translating gives CASSNGGGGGANVLTF.

The genes are TRBV7-9 and TRBJ2-2, with D tentatively TRBD1 (5 bases). Germline values: CDR1 SEHNR, CDR2 FQNEAQ (reference sequence). Trimming took off 3 bases at V and 1 base at J, with 9 bases between the two ends. This CDR3 has 15 residues. The CDR3: CASSFGTGNTGELFF. The DNA of the CDR3 is TGTGCCAGCAGCTTCGGAACAGGGAACACCGGGGAGCTGTTTTTT.